What follows describes a single T cell receptor (beta chain). Source study methods: Reference gene primer amplification yielded estimated nucleated cell counts. The method was immunoSEQ multiplex PCR; TCRdb's version includes in-frame clones alone and lacks a portion of them. V, J and clone size were drawn from that table, and D and trimming were deduced from the DNA. This table has roughly 70,000 clones, 85% to 95% appearing once. The J segment lost 3 bases and the V segment lost 1 base, leaving 1 base of the junction unmatched. Germline CDR1 is LNHDA and CDR2 is SQIVND (reference sequence). CDR3 length: 14 amino acids. The data were taken from a study of blood T cell repertoires in COVID-19. Study in general: PBMCs, B-cell-depleted T cells, or T cells provided the cDNA or gDNA that made up the material.

The clonotype was recovered from a woman aged 55-69 years with active COVID-19. The chain links TRBV19 to TRBJ2-7; 9 bases fit TRBD1. The sample consisted of peripheral blood. CDR3 DNA sequence: TGTGCCAGTAGTATAGGGACAGGGGTCTACGAGCAGTACTTC. Translating gives CASSIGTGVYEQYF.